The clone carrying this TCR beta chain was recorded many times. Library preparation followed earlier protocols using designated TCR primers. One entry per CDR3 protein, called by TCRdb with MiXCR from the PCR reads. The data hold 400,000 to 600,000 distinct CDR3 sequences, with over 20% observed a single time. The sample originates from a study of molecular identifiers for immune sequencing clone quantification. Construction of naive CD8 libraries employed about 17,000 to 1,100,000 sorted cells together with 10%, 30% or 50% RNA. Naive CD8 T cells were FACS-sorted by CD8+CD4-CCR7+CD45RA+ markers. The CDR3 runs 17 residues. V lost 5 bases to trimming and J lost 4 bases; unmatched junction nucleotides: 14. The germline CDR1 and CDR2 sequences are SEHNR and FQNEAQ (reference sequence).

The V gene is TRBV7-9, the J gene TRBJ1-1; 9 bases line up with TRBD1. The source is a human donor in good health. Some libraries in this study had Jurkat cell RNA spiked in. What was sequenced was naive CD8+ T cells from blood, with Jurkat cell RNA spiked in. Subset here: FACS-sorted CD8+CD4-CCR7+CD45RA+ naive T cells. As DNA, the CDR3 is TGTGCCAGCAGCCAGACCGGGACAGGGATAGTAAGCACTGAAGCTTTCTTT. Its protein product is CASSQTGTGIVSTEAFF.